This record concerns one TCR beta chain sequence. Its specificity is unknown. These data come from a study of CD8 T cells in ankylosing spondylitis. The CDR3 is 14 residues long. Germline loops: CDR1 SGHDT, CDR2 YYEEEE. Trimming stripped 2 bases from V and 2 bases from J, with 8 bases between. Quantitative barcoded 5'-RACE was used to prepare TCR beta libraries. Via MiXCR, TCRdb re-called the 5' RACE reads, giving one row per CDR3 protein. This table holds roughly 490,000 distinct CDR3 sequences, approximately 5.3% found once. Study-wide results and caveats: There was a TCR beta motif, made of several highly homologous variants, that appeared characteristic of ankylosing spondylitis blood. Researchers report that disease-linked clones proved CD8+ and relatively rare in peripheral blood. The study looked at matched synovial fluid samples from ankylosing spondylitis patients. Disease-linked clones were reported to be significantly enriched there. There were earlier reports of some motif variants in reactive arthritis synovial fluid and blood.

This chain connects TRBV5-6 to TRBJ2-4; D might be TRBD2 (5 bases). This receptor was taken from a male donor with ankylosing spondylitis. Sample: blood, either unsorted or a sorted T cell fraction (not recorded which). CDR3 amino acids: CASSFSGTKNIQYF. The CDR3 DNA follows: TGTGCCAGCAGCTTCTCGGGGACCAAAAACATTCAGTACTTC.